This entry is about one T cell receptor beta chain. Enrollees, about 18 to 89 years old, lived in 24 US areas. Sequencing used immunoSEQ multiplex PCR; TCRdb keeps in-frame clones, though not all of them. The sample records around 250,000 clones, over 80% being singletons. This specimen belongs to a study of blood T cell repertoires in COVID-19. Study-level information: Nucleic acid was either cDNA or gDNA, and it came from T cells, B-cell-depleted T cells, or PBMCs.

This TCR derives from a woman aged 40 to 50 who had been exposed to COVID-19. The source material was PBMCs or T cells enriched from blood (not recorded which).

The CDR3 protein is CASSLSGSAVNEQFF. DNA for the CDR3: TGTGCCAGCAGTCTTAGCGGGAGCGCCGTCAATGAGCAGTTCTTC. V is TRBV9 and J is TRBJ2-1; 9 bases align to TRBD2. Germline loops: CDR1 SGDLS, CDR2 YYNGEE. Trimming took 5 bases from V and 6 from J; bases not matched to a gene: 9. The CDR3 sequence is 15 residues long.